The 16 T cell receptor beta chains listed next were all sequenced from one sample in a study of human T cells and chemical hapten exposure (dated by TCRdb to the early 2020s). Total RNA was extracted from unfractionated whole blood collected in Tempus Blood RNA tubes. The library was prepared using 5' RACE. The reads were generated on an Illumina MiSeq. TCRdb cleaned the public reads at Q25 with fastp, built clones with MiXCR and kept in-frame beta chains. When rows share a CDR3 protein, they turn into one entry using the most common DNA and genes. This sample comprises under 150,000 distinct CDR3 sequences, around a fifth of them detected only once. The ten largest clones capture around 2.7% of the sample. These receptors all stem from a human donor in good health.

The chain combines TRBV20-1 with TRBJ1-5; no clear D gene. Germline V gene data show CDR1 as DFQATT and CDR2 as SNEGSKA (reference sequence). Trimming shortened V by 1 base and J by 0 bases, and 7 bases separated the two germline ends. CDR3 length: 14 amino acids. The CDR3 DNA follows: TGCAGTGCTAGAGCTGTTAATAGCAATCAGCCCCAGCATTTT. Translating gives CSARAVNSNQPQHF.

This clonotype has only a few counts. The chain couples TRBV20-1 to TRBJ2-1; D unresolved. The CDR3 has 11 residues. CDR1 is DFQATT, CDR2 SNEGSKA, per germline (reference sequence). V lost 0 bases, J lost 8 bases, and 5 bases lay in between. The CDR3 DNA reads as TGCAGTGCTAGAGATCTGTATGAGCAGTTCTTC. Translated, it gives CSARDLYEQFF.

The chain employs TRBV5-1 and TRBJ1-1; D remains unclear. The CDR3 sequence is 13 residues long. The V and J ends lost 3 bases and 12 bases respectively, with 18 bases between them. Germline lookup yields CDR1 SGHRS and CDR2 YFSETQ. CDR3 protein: CASSSPPDKATFF. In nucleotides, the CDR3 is TGCGCCAGCAGCTCTCCCCCAGACAAGGCAACTTTCTTT.

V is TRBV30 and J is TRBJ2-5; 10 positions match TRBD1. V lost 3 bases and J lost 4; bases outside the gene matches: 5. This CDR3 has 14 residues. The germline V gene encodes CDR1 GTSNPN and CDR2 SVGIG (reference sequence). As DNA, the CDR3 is TGTGCCTGGAGGCCCGACAGGGGGCGAGAGACCCAGTACTTC. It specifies CAWRPDRGRETQYF.

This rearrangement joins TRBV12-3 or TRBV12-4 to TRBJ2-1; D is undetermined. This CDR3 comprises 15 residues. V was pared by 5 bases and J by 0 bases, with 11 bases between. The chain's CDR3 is CASSPLWSSYNEQFF. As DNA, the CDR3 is TGTGCCAGCAGTCCCCTGTGGAGCTCCTACAATGAGCAGTTCTTC.

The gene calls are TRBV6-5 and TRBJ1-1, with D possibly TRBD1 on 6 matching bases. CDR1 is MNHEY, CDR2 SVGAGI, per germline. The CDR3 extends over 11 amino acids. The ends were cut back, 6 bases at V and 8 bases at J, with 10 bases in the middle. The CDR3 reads CASRRTDEAFF. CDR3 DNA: TGTGCCAGCAGAAGGACAGACGAAGCTTTCTTT.

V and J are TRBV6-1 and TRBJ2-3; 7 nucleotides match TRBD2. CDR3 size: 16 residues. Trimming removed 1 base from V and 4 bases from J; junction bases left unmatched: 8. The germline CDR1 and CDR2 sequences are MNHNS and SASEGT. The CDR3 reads CASSEVASGRADTQYF. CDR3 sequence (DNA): TGTGCCAGCAGTGAAGTGGCTAGCGGAAGGGCAGATACGCAGTATTTT.

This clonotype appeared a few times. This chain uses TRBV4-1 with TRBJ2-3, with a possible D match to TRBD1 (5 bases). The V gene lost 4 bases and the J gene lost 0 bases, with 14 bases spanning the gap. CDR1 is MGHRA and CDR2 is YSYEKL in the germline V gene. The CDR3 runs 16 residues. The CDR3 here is CASSPERGTSTDTQYF. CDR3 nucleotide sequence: TGCGCCAGCAGCCCCGAAAGGGGTACTAGCACAGATACGCAGTATTTT.

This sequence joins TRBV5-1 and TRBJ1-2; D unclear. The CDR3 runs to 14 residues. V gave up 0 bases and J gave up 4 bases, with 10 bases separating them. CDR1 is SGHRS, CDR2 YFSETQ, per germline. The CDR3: CASSLEGSGYGYTF. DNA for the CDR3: TGCGCCAGCAGCTTGGAAGGGAGCGGCTATGGCTACACCTTC.

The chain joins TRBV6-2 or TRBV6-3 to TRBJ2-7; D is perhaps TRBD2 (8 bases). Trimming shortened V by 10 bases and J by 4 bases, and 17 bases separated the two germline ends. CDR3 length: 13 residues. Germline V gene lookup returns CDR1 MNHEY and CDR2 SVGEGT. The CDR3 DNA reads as TGTGCCACCCTCCGGGAGGGGGCATACGAGCAGTACTTC. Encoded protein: CATLREGAYEQYF.

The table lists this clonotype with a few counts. DNA of the CDR3: TGTGCCAGCAGTTGGGACAGGTGGACCGGGGAGCTGTTTTTT. This sequence encodes CASSWDRWTGELFF. The gene calls are TRBV6-5 and TRBJ2-2; 8 bases are a match to TRBD1. Per the germline V gene, CDR1 is MNHEY and CDR2 is SVGAGI. V lost 4 bases to trimming and J lost 5 bases; unmatched junction nucleotides: 3. The CDR3 contains 14 residues.

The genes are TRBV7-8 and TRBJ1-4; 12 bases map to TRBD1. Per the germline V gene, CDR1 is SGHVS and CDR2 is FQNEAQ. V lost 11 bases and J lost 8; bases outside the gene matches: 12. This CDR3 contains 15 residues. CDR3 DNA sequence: TGTGCCTCCGGGGGACAGGGGGCTTTGAGAGAAAAACTGTTTTTT. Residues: CASGGQGALREKLFF.

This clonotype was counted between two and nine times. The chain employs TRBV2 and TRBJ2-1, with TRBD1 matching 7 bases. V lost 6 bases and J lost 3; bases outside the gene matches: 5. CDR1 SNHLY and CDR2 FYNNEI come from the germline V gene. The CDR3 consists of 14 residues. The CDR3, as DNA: TGTGCCAGCAGGTCCGGGACAGTCTACAATGAGCAGTTCTTC. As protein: CASRSGTVYNEQFF.

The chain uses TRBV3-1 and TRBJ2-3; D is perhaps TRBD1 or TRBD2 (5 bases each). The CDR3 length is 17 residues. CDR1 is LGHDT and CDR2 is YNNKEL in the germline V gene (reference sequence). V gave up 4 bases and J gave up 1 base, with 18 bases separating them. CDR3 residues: CASSPSWGLEGTDTQYF. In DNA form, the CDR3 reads TGTGCCAGCAGCCCCTCATGGGGGTTAGAAGGCACAGATACGCAGTATTTT.

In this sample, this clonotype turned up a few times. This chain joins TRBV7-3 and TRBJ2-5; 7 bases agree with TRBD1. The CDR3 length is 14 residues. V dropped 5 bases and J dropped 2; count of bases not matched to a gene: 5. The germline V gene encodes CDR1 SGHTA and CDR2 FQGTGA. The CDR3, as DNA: TGTGCCAGCAGCACCCGACAGGGTCAAGAGACCCAGTACTTC. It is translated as CASSTRQGQETQYF.

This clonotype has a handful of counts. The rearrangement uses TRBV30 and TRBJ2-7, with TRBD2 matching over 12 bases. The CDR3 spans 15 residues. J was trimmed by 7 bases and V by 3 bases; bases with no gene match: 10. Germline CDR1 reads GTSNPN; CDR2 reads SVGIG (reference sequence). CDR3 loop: CAWRLAGGPPGEQYF. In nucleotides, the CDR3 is TGTGCCTGGAGACTAGCGGGAGGTCCCCCCGGGGAGCAGTACTTC.